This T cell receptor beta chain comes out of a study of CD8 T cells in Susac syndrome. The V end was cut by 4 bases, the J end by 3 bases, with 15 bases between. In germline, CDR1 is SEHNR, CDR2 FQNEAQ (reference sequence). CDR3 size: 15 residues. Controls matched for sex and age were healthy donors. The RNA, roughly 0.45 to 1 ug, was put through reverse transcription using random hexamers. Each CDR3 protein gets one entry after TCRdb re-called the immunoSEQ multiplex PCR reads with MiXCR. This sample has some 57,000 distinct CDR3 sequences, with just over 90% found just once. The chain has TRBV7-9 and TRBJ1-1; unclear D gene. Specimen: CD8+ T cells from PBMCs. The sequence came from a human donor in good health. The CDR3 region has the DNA TGTGCCAGCAGCTCACCCAACCGAGGCGACACTGAAGCTTTCTTT. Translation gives CASSSPNRGDTEAFF.